Presented here are 31 T cell receptor beta chains from one specimen sequenced in a study of OX40 agonist ivuxolimab in advanced cancers. The assay was immunoSEQ multiplex PCR, and TCRdb's table has in-frame clones only and misses some. This sample carries tens of thousands of clones, around 84% of them seen once, and the ten largest clones take around 14%. Specimen: CD4+ or CD8+ T cells sorted from blood, collected in a trial of the OX40 agonist ivuxolimab. These receptors were collected from an adult with an advanced solid tumor such as melanoma, head and neck, liver or kidney cancer.

CDR3 in amino acids: CSVELVGSSYEQYF. The DNA of the CDR3 is TGCAGCGTTGAGTTAGTAGGGAGCTCCTACGAGCAGTACTTC. The chain combines TRBV29-1 with TRBJ2-7, with a weak D call TRBD2 (5 bases). The CDR3 has 14 amino acids. V lost 3 bases to trimming and J lost 0 bases, with 12 bases between them. CDR1 and CDR2 from the germline V gene are SQVTM and ANQGSEA.

The chain has TRBV11-2 and TRBJ1-1, with a possible D match to TRBD1 (5 bases). Germline CDR1 SGHAT, CDR2 FQNNGV. V was pared by 5 bases and J by 5 bases, with 18 bases between. This CDR3 comprises 15 residues. The DNA of the CDR3 is TGTGCCAGCAGCCAAGCCACAGGATGGAGGACTGAAGCTTTCTTT. Translating it yields CASSQATGWRTEAFF.

The chain joins TRBV6-5 to TRBJ1-5; D gene uncertain. Germline CDR1 is MNHEY and CDR2 is SVGAGI. The CDR3 is 14 amino acids. V lost 5 bases and J 1 base, leaving 9 bases between the germline ends. The CDR3 here is CASSQTSSNQPQHF. Here the CDR3 DNA reads TGTGCCAGCAGTCAAACCAGCAGCAATCAGCCCCAGCATTTT.

The genes are TRBV7-6 and TRBJ2-7, with 9 bases lining up with TRBD1. The CDR3 sequence is 13 residues long. In germline, CDR1 is SGHVS, CDR2 FNYEAQ. The J segment lost 7 bases and the V segment lost 5 bases, leaving 6 bases of the junction unmatched. CDR3 residues: CASSPGTGIEQYF. The CDR3 DNA sequence: TGTGCCAGCAGCCCCGGGACAGGGATTGAGCAGTACTTC.

The rearrangement uses TRBV2 and TRBJ1-2, with D perhaps matching TRBD1 (5 bases). There are 14 residues in the CDR3. The V and J ends lost 5 bases and 2 bases respectively, with 12 bases between them. Germline CDR1 reads SNHLY; CDR2 reads FYNNEI. Written as DNA, the CDR3 is TGTGCCAGCAGTACTTCCCAGGGAAACTATGGCTACACCTTC. Its translation: CASSTSQGNYGYTF. Full variable domain (rest looked up from reference TRBV2 and TRBJ1-2): EPEVTQTPSHQVTQMGQEVILRCVPISNHLYFYWYRQILGQKVEFLVSFYNNEISEKSEIFDDQFSVERPDGSNFTLKIRSTKLEDSAMYFCASSTSQGNYGYTFGSGTRLTVV.

The V gene is TRBV4-1, the J gene TRBJ2-2; the match to TRBD1 covers 8 bases. The V gene end was trimmed by 7 bases and the J gene end by 4 bases; junction bases not matched to a gene: 5. Per germline, CDR1 MGHRA and CDR2 YSYEKL. The CDR3 consists of 14 residues. The CDR3 sequence: CASKDRVVTGELFF. The CDR3 nucleotides read TGCGCCAGCAAGGACAGGGTCGTCACCGGGGAGCTGTTTTTT.

This chain links TRBV7-9 with TRBJ2-7; TRBD1 agrees at 11 bases. The germline V gene has CDR1 SEHNR and CDR2 FQNEAQ (reference sequence). The CDR3 is made up of 18 amino acids. Trimming removed 3 bases from V and 5 bases from J; junction bases left unmatched: 15. The CDR3 nucleotides read TGTGCCAGCAGCTTTAGCGGTTCGGACAGGGGGCGCTTCCACGAGCAGTACTTC. Encoded protein: CASSFSGSDRGRFHEQYF.

The chain has TRBV5-6 and TRBJ2-7; 11 bases line up with TRBD2. With 6 bases clipped from V and 1 base from J, the junction kept 6 bases outside the gene matches. This CDR3 contains 15 residues. CDR1 is SGHDT and CDR2 is YYEEEE in the germline V gene. CDR3: CASIRLAGSSYEQYF. CDR3 coding DNA: TGTGCCAGCATCAGACTAGCGGGGTCTTCCTACGAGCAGTACTTC.

The chain links TRBV23-1 to TRBJ1-2; D call uncertain. TRBV23-1 is marked as an open reading frame, function uncertain. Trimming pared 6 bases from V and 12 bases from J, leaving 5 bases between. The CDR3 has 8 residues. The CDR3 here is CASRTDTF. CDR3 coding DNA: TGCGCCAGCAGGACGGACACCTTC.

V is TRBV4-1 and J is TRBJ1-1; D is unresolved. V lost 0 bases and J lost 4, with 15 bases in between. Germline values: CDR1 MGHRA, CDR2 YSYEKL. The CDR3 consists of 16 residues. The DNA for the CDR3 is TGCGCCAGCAGCCAAGATAAACGGTCGGTGTTCACTGAAGCTTTCTTT. This sequence encodes CASSQDKRSVFTEAFF.

This sequence joins TRBV7-2 and TRBJ2-7; no clear D gene. CDR1 and CDR2 from the germline V gene are SGHTA and FQGNSA. V was trimmed by 0 bases and J by 0 bases, leaving 12 bases between them. The CDR3 is 16 amino acids. The CDR3 region has the DNA TGTGCCAGCAGCTTAGCGGACCCTTCCTACTCCTACGAGCAGTACTTC. As protein: CASSLADPSYSYEQYF.

J is TRBJ2-7 and V is TRBV5-1; D is unresolved. Trimming left V 0 bases short and J 3 bases short, with 13 bases between. The CDR3 totals 15 residues. From germline, CDR1 is SGHRS and CDR2 YFSETQ. The CDR3 coding sequence is TGCGCCAGCAGCTTGGCCGGCGGCCTATTCTACGAGCAGTACTTC. It encodes CASSLAGGLFYEQYF.

This chain uses TRBV2 with TRBJ2-7; tentatively, D is TRBD2 (6 bases). The germline V and J ends were trimmed by 9 bases and 3 bases, with 12 bases remaining between them. CDR3 size: 12 residues. Per germline, CDR1 SNHLY and CDR2 FYNNEI. CDR3 nucleotides: TGTGCCAGGGAGGGGAAGGGCTACGAGCAGTACTTC. Its translation is CAREGKGYEQYF.

The chain recombines TRBV28 with TRBJ2-7, with D possibly matching TRBD1 (5 bases). CDR3 size: 14 residues. V dropped 7 bases and J dropped 2 bases, with 15 bases sitting between them. Germline V gives CDR1 MDHEN, CDR2 SYDVKM. For the CDR3, the DNA is TGTGCCAGCAACGGAGACAGAACCCCCTACGAGCAGTACTTC. Translation gives CASNGDRTPYEQYF.

The rearrangement joins TRBV29-1 to TRBJ2-7; TRBD2 agrees at 9 bases. CDR1 and CDR2 (germline): SQVTM, ANQGSEA. The V segment lost 1 base and the J segment 6 bases; nucleotides outside the gene matches: 7. The CDR3 extends over 14 amino acids. The CDR3 protein is CSVEGLAGPSEQYF. The DNA for the CDR3 is TGCAGCGTTGAAGGGCTAGCGGGGCCCTCCGAGCAGTACTTC.

This chain links TRBV27 with TRBJ1-1; possibly TRBD1 for D (5 bases). CDR1 is MNHEY and CDR2 is SMNVEV in the germline V gene (reference sequence). V was shortened by 5 bases and J by 8 bases, with 18 bases between the two germline ends. The length of the CDR3 is 14 residues. The CDR3 DNA reads as TGTGCCAGCAGTCCTTCAGGGAGCCTTTGGGAAGCTTTCTTT. Encoded protein: CASSPSGSLWEAFF.

The gene calls are TRBV2 and TRBJ1-3; 8 bases are a match to TRBD1. CDR3 size: 13 residues. Per the germline V gene, CDR1 is SNHLY and CDR2 is FYNNEI. With 8 bases clipped from V and 0 bases from J, the junction kept 0 bases outside the gene matches. CDR3 sequence reads: CASGQGSGNTIYF. The CDR3 DNA sequence: TGTGCCAGCGGACAGGGCTCTGGAAACACCATATATTTT. The full variable domain, completed using reference TRBV2 and TRBJ1-3, is EPEVTQTPSHQVTQMGQEVILRCVPISNHLYFYWYRQILGQKVEFLVSFYNNEISEKSEIFDDQFSVERPDGSNFTLKIRSTKLEDSAMYFCASGQGSGNTIYFGEGSWLTVV.

J is TRBJ1-4 and V is TRBV10-2; 7 bases agree with TRBD1. CDR3 length equals 14 residues. Germline V gene lookup returns CDR1 WSHSY and CDR2 SAAADI. V dropped 4 bases and J dropped 6; count of bases not matched to a gene: 5. CDR3 sequence reads: CASSATGRDEKLFF. The CDR3 DNA reads as TGCGCCAGCAGTGCGACAGGGCGTGATGAAAAACTGTTTTTT.

The rearrangement uses TRBV7-9 and TRBJ1-2, with D perhaps TRBD1 (5 bases). Germline CDR1 and CDR2: SEHNR and FQNEAQ (reference sequence). V gave up 0 bases and J gave up 2 bases, with 10 bases separating them. The CDR3 is 15 amino acids. The CDR3 loop reads CASSLAHPGNYGYTF. The CDR3 DNA reads as TGTGCCAGCAGCTTAGCGCACCCAGGGAACTATGGCTACACCTTC.

The chain uses TRBV4-1 and TRBJ2-7; a weak D match, TRBD2 (5 bases). V was trimmed by 1 base and J by 1 base, leaving 11 bases between them. The CDR3 runs to 15 residues. CDR1 is MGHRA, CDR2 YSYEKL, per germline. The CDR3 DNA sequence: TGCGCCAGCAGCCAAGCCGGGGTCGGGTCCTACGAGCAGTACTTC. This encodes CASSQAGVGSYEQYF.

V usage is TRBV16 and J usage is TRBJ2-1; TRBD1 matches 9 bases. The CDR3 contains 15 residues. CDR1 is KGHSY and CDR2 is FQNENV in the germline V gene. The V segment lost 3 bases and the J segment 5 bases; nucleotides outside the gene matches: 5. CDR3 sequence reads: CASSHGTGRDNEQFF. CDR3 nucleotides: TGTGCCAGCAGCCACGGGACAGGGAGGGACAATGAGCAGTTCTTC. The entire variable domain, with the rest obtained from reference TRBV16 and TRBJ2-1, is as follows: GEEVAQTPKHLVRGEGQKAKLYCAPIKGHSYVFWYQQVLKNEFKFLISFQNENVFDETGMPKERFSAKCLPNSPCSLEIQATKLEDSAVYFCASSHGTGRDNEQFFGPGTRLTVL.

This chain connects TRBV4-3 to TRBJ1-1; maybe TRBD1 (6 bases). Germline values: CDR1 LGHNA, CDR2 YSLEER. The CDR3 is 14 amino acids. V lost 1 base to trimming and J lost 6 bases, with 12 bases between them. The CDR3 region is CASSQGTTGPEAFF. CDR3 nucleotides: TGCGCCAGCAGCCAAGGAACCACAGGGCCTGAAGCTTTCTTT.

CDR3 DNA sequence: TGTGCCAGCAGCTTGGTGACAGGGGACAATGAGCAGTTCTTC. This sequence encodes CASSLVTGDNEQFF. The gene calls are TRBV7-3 and TRBJ2-7; 8 bases match TRBD1. TRBJ2-1 explains the end of the DNA better; the J call may be wrong. In germline, CDR1 is SGHTA, CDR2 FQGTGA. This CDR3 is built from 14 residues.

V and J are TRBV27 and TRBJ2-7; D uncertain. CDR1 is MNHEY, CDR2 SMNVEV, per germline (reference sequence). V dropped 2 bases and J dropped 1 base, with 15 bases sitting between them. The CDR3 runs 16 residues. CDR3 amino acids: CASSLEARPGSYEQYF. DNA for the CDR3: TGTGCCAGCAGTTTAGAGGCCCGCCCTGGATCCTACGAGCAGTACTTC.

The chain joins TRBV5-8 to TRBJ1-5, with 7 nucleotides matching TRBD1. The length of the CDR3 is 16 residues. The V gene's germline CDR1 is SGHTS and CDR2 YDEGEE. V lost 4 bases, J lost 3 bases, and 10 bases stayed unmatched. The CDR3 spells CASSPKRDRYNQPQHF. CDR3 DNA: TGTGCCAGCAGCCCAAAGCGGGACAGATACAATCAGCCCCAGCATTTT.

This chain joins TRBV5-4 and TRBJ2-1; TRBD1 matches 8 bases. The V gene end was trimmed by 3 bases and the J gene end by 12 bases; junction bases not matched to a gene: 5. Germline CDR1 SGHNT, CDR2 YYREEE (reference sequence). This CDR3 has 12 residues. CDR3 sequence reads: CASSSDRGRQFF. DNA of the CDR3: TGTGCCAGCAGCTCTGACAGGGGAAGGCAGTTCTTC. Using reference TRBV5-4 and TRBJ2-1 for the parts outside the CDR3, the full variable domain is ETGVTQSPTHLIKTRGQQVTLRCSSQSGHNTVSWYQQALGQGPQFIFQYYREEENGRGNFPPRFSGLQFPNYSSELNVNALELDDSALYLCASSSDRGRQFFGPGTRLTVL.

The chain couples TRBV27 to TRBJ1-2; D uncertain. CDR1 and CDR2 (germline): MNHEY, SMNVEV (reference sequence). V was shortened by 8 bases and J by 1 base, with 20 bases between the two germline ends. This CDR3 is 16 amino acids long. Here the CDR3 reads CASDPRFGLSNYGYTF. CDR3 sequence (DNA): TGTGCCAGCGACCCCCGTTTTGGTTTAAGTAACTATGGCTACACCTTC.

This sequence joins TRBV9 and TRBJ2-1; 9 bases map to TRBD1. Germline trimming cut 6 bases from V and 6 bases from J; bases unmatched to any gene: 7. The CDR3 has 14 residues. The germline V gene has CDR1 SGDLS and CDR2 YYNGEE. CDR3 bases: TGTGCCAGCACCCGACAGGGGGAGGTCAATGAGCAGTTCTTC. Translation gives CASTRQGEVNEQFF.

V gene TRBV29-1 combines with J gene TRBJ2-5; 7 nucleotides align to TRBD1. CDR3 length: 13 amino acids. CDR1 and CDR2 (germline): SQVTM, ANQGSEA. The junction had 6 bases not matched to a gene; V was cut back by 7 bases and J by 1 base. CDR3: CSAPGGVQETQYF. In nucleotides, the CDR3 is TGCAGCGCCCCAGGGGGAGTCCAAGAGACCCAGTACTTC. Full variable domain (outside the CDR3, taken from reference TRBV29-1 and TRBJ2-5): SAVISQKPSRDICQRGTSLTIQCQVDSQVTMMFWYRQQPGQSLTLIATANQGSEATYESGFVIDKFPISRPNLTFSTLTVSNMSPEDSSIYLCSAPGGVQETQYFGPGTRLLVL.

This sequence joins TRBV5-5 and TRBJ2-7; D is perhaps TRBD2 (6 bases). Trimming took off 4 bases at V and 3 bases at J, with 23 bases between the two ends. Germline V gene sequence: CDR1 SGHKS, CDR2 YYEKEE (reference sequence). The CDR3 totals 17 residues. In DNA, the CDR3 is TGTGCCAGCAGCCTTAAAGGGACTGTCGTTCGGTTCTACGAGCAGTACTTC. It encodes CASSLKGTVVRFYEQYF.

The chain recombines TRBV5-6 with TRBJ2-7; 8 bases fit TRBD1. The ends lost 0 bases at V and 6 bases at J; junction bases unmatched: 2. CDR1 and CDR2 from the germline V gene are SGHDT and YYEEEE. The CDR3 runs 13 residues. The CDR3 sequence is CASSLGRGLEQYF. The DNA of the CDR3 is TGTGCCAGCAGCTTGGGCAGGGGGCTCGAGCAGTACTTC.